The TCR beta chain described here comes from a study of OX40 agonist ivuxolimab in advanced cancers. The data were produced by immunoSEQ multiplex PCR, yet TCRdb's version contains in-frame clones alone and is incomplete. This table has almost 65,000 clones, roughly 83% appearing once. The CDR3 covers 12 residues. This chain uses TRBV21-1 with TRBJ1-1. TRBV21-1 represents a pseudogene. The sequencing used CD4+ or CD8+ T cells sorted from blood, collected in a trial of the OX40 agonist ivuxolimab. The sequence came from an adult with an advanced solid tumor such as melanoma, head and neck, liver or kidney cancer. The CDR3 DNA is TGTGCCAGCAGCAAAGTGCGGGGTGAAGCTTTCTTT. Translated, it gives CASSKVRGEAFF.